The 5 T cell receptor beta chains reported below all come from one sample, sequenced in a study of blood T cell repertoires in COVID-19. This table comes from immunoSEQ multiplex PCR, and its TCRdb copy is limited to in-frame clones, with some not included. There are roughly 250,000 clones in the sample; 85% to 90% occur only once, and about 4% lies in the top ten. Material for sequencing was peripheral blood. Receptor source: a woman in her forties with acute or convalescent COVID-19.

This clone showed up just once. The chain is built from TRBV30 and TRBJ1-3, with TRBD1 matching over 7 bases. Germline values: CDR1 GTSNPN, CDR2 SVGIG (reference sequence). V lost 5 bases to trimming and J lost 4 bases; unmatched junction nucleotides: 8. The length of the CDR3 is 14 residues. Here the CDR3 reads CAWGVGTAGNTIYF. DNA of the CDR3: TGTGCCTGGGGCGTGGGGACAGCAGGAAACACCATATATTTT.

This chain links TRBV4-1 with TRBJ1-2, with 8 bases aligning to TRBD1. CDR3 length equals 16 residues. V shed 1 base, J shed 4 bases, and the junction held 8 bases outside the gene matches. CDR1 and CDR2 (germline): MGHRA, YSYEKL. The CDR3 reads CASSQVGVDRGYGYTF. The CDR3 nucleotides are TGCGCCAGCAGCCAAGTGGGAGTTGACAGGGGCTATGGCTACACCTTC.

This clone came up once. The chain is built from TRBV6-1 and TRBJ1-3, with D possibly matching TRBD1 (5 bases). The CDR3 is 15 residues long. The V end was cut by 4 bases, the J end by 3 bases, with 13 bases between. Germline V gene sequence: CDR1 MNHNS, CDR2 SASEGT. CDR3 sequence: CASSGDWVGGNTIYF. The CDR3 DNA reads as TGTGCCAGCAGTGGGGACTGGGTAGGTGGAAACACCATATATTTT.

The chain links TRBV3-1 (or the pseudogene TRBV3-2) to TRBJ1-1; D is undetermined. The germline V gene encodes CDR1 LGHDT and CDR2 YNNKEL (reference sequence). This CDR3 is built from 12 residues. Trimming cost V 3 bases and J 3 bases, with 5 bases left between them. This CDR3 reads CASSHRDTEAFF. CDR3 bases: TGTGCCAGCAGCCATCGGGACACTGAAGCTTTCTTT.

The chain joins TRBV3-1 (or the pseudogene TRBV3-2) to TRBJ1-3, with D possibly matching TRBD1 (5 bases). V shed 5 bases and J shed 4 bases, with 15 bases lying between them. The CDR3 sequence is 15 residues long. Germline-derived CDR1 and CDR2 are LGHDT and YNNKEL (reference sequence). The CDR3 bases are TGTGCCAGCAGCGTGGCCCGCCAGGGAGGAAACACCATATATTTT. It translates to CASSVARQGGNTIYF.